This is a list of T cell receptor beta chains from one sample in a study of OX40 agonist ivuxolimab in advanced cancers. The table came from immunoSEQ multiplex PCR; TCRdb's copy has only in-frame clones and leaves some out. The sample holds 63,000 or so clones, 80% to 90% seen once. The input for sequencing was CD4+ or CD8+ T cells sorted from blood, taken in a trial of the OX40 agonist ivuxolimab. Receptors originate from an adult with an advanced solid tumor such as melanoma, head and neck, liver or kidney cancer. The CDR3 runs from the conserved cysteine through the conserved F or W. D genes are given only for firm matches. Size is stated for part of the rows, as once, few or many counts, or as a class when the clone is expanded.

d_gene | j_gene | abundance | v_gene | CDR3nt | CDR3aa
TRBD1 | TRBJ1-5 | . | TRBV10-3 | TGTGCCATCAGTGAATCACAGGGGGGTCGTGGTAATCAGCCCCAGCATTTT | CAISESQGGRGNQPQHF
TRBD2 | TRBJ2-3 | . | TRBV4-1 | TGCGCCAGCAGCCAAGACGGGACCGGGGGGGCCACAGATACGCAGTATTTT | CASSQDGTGGATDTQYF
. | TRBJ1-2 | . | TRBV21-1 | TGTGCCAGCAGCAAAGGGAATCAACAGGGGTTGAGTAGGCCGTGCTATGGCTACACCTTC | CASSKGNQQGLSRPCYGYTF
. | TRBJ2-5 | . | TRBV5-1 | TGCGCCAGCAGCTTGGACAGGGAGGGAGAGACCCAGTACTTC | CASSLDREGETQYF
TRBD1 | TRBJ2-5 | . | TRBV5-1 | TGCGCCAGCAGCTTGGGGAGGAATACAGGGGCCCAAGAGACCCAGTACTTC | CASSLGRNTGAQETQYF
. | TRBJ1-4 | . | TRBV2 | TGTGCCAGCAGGAAGGACTCCTCGTCGAAGGGGTTTTTT | CASRKDSSSKGFF
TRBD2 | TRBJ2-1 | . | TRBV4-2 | TGTGCCAGCAGCCAAGAGAGGACTAGCGGCTACAATGAGCAGTTCTTC | CASSQERTSGYNEQFF
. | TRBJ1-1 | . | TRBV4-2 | TGTGCCAGCAGCCCCGAGGGCGGGGGTGATCCCCGTGAAGCTTTCTTT | CASSPEGGGDPREAFF
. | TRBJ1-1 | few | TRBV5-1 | TGCGCCAGCAGCCGGGACCCCCCAGAAGCTTTCTTT | CASSRDPPEAFF
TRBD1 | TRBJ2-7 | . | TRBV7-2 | TGTGCCAGACTGGGACAGTACGAGTATGGCAGCTCCTACGAGCAGTACTTC | CARLGQYEYGSSYEQYF
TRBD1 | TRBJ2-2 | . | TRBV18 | TGTGCCAGCTCACCTAGGGGGCCTTCGGACACCGGGGAGCTGTTTTTT | CASSPRGPSDTGELFF
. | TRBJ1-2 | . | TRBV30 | TGTGCCTGGAGTGTAAGAAAGTCCTGGGTTGGCTACACCTTC | CAWSVRKSWVGYTF
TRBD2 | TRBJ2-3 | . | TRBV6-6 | TGTGCCAGCAGTACGGGGGGGCGTACCTCTTCAGATACGCAGTATTTT | CASSTGGRTSSDTQYF
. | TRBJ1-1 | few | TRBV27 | TGTGCCAGCAGTTTTGCAGGTCTGAACACTGAAGCTTTCTTT | CASSFAGLNTEAFF
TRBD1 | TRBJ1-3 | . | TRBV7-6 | TGTGCCAGCAGGTCTTTAACAGGGGATCGCTCTGGAAACACCATATATTTT | CASRSLTGDRSGNTIYF
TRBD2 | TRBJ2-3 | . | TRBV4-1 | TGCGCCAGCAGCCAACCTAGCGGCTCAGATACGCAGTATTTT | CASSQPSGSDTQYF
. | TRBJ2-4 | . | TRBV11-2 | TGTGCCAGCAGCTTAGATCCGGGACGGGATTTTCAGTACTTC | CASSLDPGRDFQYF
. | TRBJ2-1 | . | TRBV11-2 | TGTGCCAGCAGTTCCCCGGGGGCCAATGAGCAGTTCTTC | CASSSPGANEQFF
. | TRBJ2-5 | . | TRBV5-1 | TGCGCCAGCAGCTTGTGGGGGGAAGAGACCCAGTACTTC | CASSLWGEETQYF
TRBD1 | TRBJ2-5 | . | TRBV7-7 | TGTGCCAGCAGCAGACAGGGGGCTGGGGAGACCCAGTACTTC | CASSRQGAGETQYF
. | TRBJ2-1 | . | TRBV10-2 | TGCGCCAGCAGTGAGAGTGCTGGGCTCACCAATGAGCAGTTCTTC | CASSESAGLTNEQFF
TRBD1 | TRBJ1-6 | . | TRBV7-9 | TGTGCCAGCAGCTTTGGGACAGATTTCTTATATAATTCACCCCTCCACTTT | CASSFGTDFLYNSPLHF
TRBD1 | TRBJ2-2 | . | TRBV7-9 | TGTGCCAGCAGCCCCGGACAGGGTCTAACCGGGGAGCTGTTTTTT | CASSPGQGLTGELFF
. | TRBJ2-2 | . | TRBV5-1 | TGCGCCAGCAGCAGGACAGTGAACACCGGGGAGCTGTTTTTT | CASSRTVNTGELFF
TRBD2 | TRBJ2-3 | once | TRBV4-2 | TGTGCCAGCAGCCAAGGGCGGCCCACTAGCGGGGGGGCCAAAGATACGCAGTATTTT | CASSQGRPTSGGAKDTQYF
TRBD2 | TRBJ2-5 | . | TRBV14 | TGTGCCAGCAGCCAAGGGCGGCTAGCGGGAGGCGAGACCCAGTACTTC | CASSQGRLAGGETQYF
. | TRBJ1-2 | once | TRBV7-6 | TGTGCCAGCAGCTTAGGCGGGGCTAACTATGGCTACACCTTC | CASSLGGANYGYTF
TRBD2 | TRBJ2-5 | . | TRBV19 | TGTGCCAGTAGTACCTACCTAGCGGGGGTGGAGACCCAGTACTTC | CASSTYLAGVETQYF
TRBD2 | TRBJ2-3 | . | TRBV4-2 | TGTGCCAGCAGCCAAGAAAGGGCTAGCGGGCTTGCAGATACGCAGTATTTT | CASSQERASGLADTQYF
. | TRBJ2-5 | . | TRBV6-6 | TGTGCCAGCAGTACCCCGATCCGGGAGACCCAGTACTTC | CASSTPIRETQYF
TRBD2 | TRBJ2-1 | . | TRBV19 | TGTGCCAGTAGCCGCGGGGGACTAGCGGGGGGTCACAATGAGCAGTTCTTC | CASSRGGLAGGHNEQFF
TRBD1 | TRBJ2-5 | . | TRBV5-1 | TGCGCCAGCAGCTTGGGGACAGGGGGGTCTGGACAAGAGACCCAGTACTTC | CASSLGTGGSGQETQYF
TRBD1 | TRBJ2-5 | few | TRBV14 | TGTGCCAGCAGCTTATCTGGACGCGTGGGCAGGGGGACAGCGACCCAGTACTTC | CASSLSGRVGRGTATQYF
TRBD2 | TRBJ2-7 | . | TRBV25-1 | TGTGCCAGCAGTGACTCCCTGGGCGGGACTAGGGGGACCTACGAGCAGTACTTC | CASSDSLGGTRGTYEQYF
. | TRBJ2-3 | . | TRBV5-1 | TGCGCCAGCAACCACGGCTACACAGATACGCAGTATTTT | CASNHGYTDTQYF
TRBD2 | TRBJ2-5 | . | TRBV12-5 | TGTGCTAGTGGTTTGGGTCTAGCGGGGGGTTACCAAGAGACCCAGTACTTC | CASGLGLAGGYQETQYF
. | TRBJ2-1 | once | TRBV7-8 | TGTGCCAGCAGCTTAGGTCGCAGGGGCAATATATACAATGAGCAGTTCTTC | CASSLGRRGNIYNEQFF
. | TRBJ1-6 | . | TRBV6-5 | TGTGCCAGCAGTACCTACAGGGCTTCACCCCTCCACTTT | CASSTYRASPLHF
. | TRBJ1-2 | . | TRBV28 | TGTGCCAGCAGTAAAGGGACGGGCTATGGCTACACCTTC | CASSKGTGYGYTF
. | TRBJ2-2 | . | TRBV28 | TGTGCCAGCAGTTTTGTATTCACCGGGGAGCTGTTTTTT | CASSFVFTGELFF
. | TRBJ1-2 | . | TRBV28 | TGTGCCAGCCGACAGATACTAACAATTGGCTACACCTTC | CASRQILTIGYTF
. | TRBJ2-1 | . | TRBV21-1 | TGTGCCAGCAGCCTAGGGGGAGGAGTCCACAATGAGCAGTTCTTC | CASSLGGGVHNEQFF
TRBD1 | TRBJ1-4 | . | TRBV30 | TGTGCCTGGCAGTCCGGGACAGGGAGAAATGAAAAACTGTTTTTT | CAWQSGTGRNEKLFF
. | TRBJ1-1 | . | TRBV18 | TGTGCCAGCTCCTTCAGGGGAGGCACTGAAGCTTTCTTT | CASSFRGGTEAFF
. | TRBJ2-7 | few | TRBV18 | TGTGCCAGCTCACCAGCCCCCCGGAGGGAGCAGTACTTC | CASSPAPRREQYF
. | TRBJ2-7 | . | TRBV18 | TGTGCCAGCTCAATGGAGGGCGCCTCCTACGAGCAGTACTTC | CASSMEGASYEQYF